These 21 T cell receptor beta chains came from one sample sequenced in a study of CD8 T cells in ankylosing spondylitis (dated by TCRdb to about 2017). The library relied on 5' RACE. Sequencer: Illumina MiSeq. In TCRdb, the public reads were trimmed at Q25 with fastp and aligned with MiXCR, with productive beta chains retained. Rows with a matching CDR3 protein are joined into one entry that keeps the most common DNA and genes. The sample table shows about 27,000 distinct CDR3 sequences, and 6.5% to 9% are seen once. The leading ten clones occupy around 30% of the sample. Sequencing input: blood. These receptors all stem from a male donor with ankylosing spondylitis or in good health (not recorded which).

There are a few counts of this clonotype. The rearrangement joins TRBV5-1 to TRBJ2-2; weak D call: TRBD2 (5 bases). V gave up 4 bases and J gave up 8 bases, with 12 bases separating them. Germline assignment: CDR1 SGHRS and CDR2 YFSETQ. The CDR3 spans 13 residues. CDR3 sequence: CASSITSPGELFF. The CDR3 DNA reads as TGCGCCAGCAGCATCACTAGTCCTGGGGAGCTGTTTTTT.

The chain carries TRBV5-1 and TRBJ2-3; 10 nucleotides match TRBD1. The CDR3 spans 14 residues. The V and J ends lost 7 bases and 3 bases, in that order; junction bases with no gene match: 5. The germline V gene has CDR1 SGHRS and CDR2 YFSETQ. This CDR3 reads CASGDRGRTDTQYF. Here the CDR3 DNA reads TGCGCCAGCGGGGACAGGGGAAGAACAGATACGCAGTATTTT.

This chain uses TRBV12-3 or TRBV12-4 with TRBJ2-5, with D uncertain. V was trimmed by 0 bases and J by 0 bases, leaving 8 bases between them. The CDR3 length is 15 residues. CDR3 amino acids: CASSLAYSYQETQYF. The CDR3 nucleotides read TGTGCCAGCAGTTTAGCCTACTCGTACCAAGAGACCCAGTACTTC.

Many counts were recorded for this clonotype. The chain combines TRBV4-2 with TRBJ1-5; possible D gene TRBD1, 6 bases. Germline CDR1 and CDR2: LGHNA and YNFKEQ. CDR3 size: 13 residues. V gave up 3 bases and J gave up 7 bases, with 10 bases separating them. The CDR3 loop reads CASSQGQDQPQHF. The CDR3 DNA reads TGTGCCAGCAGCCAGGGACAAGACCAGCCCCAGCATTTT.

In its sample, this clonotype was seen many times. The rearrangement links TRBV29-1 to TRBJ2-7; D unclear. CDR1 SQVTM and CDR2 ANQGSEA come from the germline V gene. The CDR3 runs 14 residues. Trimming stripped 7 bases from V and 0 bases from J, with 16 bases between. CDR3 in DNA: TGCAGCGCTCTGAGACCGGGTAGCTCCTACGAGCAGTACTTC. It specifies CSALRPGSSYEQYF.

This clonotype was counted a few times. V and J are TRBV6-2 or TRBV6-3 and TRBJ2-1; 11 positions agree with TRBD2. The CDR3 totals 15 residues. Germline V gene sequence: CDR1 MNHEY, CDR2 SVGEGT. The V segment lost 6 bases and the J segment 6 bases; nucleotides outside the gene matches: 7. DNA for the CDR3: TGTGCCAGCAGGGAAAGACTAGCGGGAATCAATGAGCAGTTCTTC. Amino acids: CASRERLAGINEQFF.

This clonotype was counted ten times or more. V usage is TRBV29-1 and J usage is TRBJ1-1; a possible D gene is TRBD1 (5 bases). The V end lost 7 bases, the J end lost 0 bases, and 6 bases lay between the germline ends. CDR1 and CDR2 from the germline V gene are SQVTM and ANQGSEA. The CDR3 is made up of 11 amino acids. CDR3 amino acids: CSGGVNTEAFF. The CDR3, as DNA: TGCAGCGGGGGGGTGAACACTGAAGCTTTCTTT. Variable domain in full (rest from reference TRBV29-1 and TRBJ1-1): SAVISQKPSRDICQRGTSLTIQCQVDSQVTMMFWYRQQPGQSLTLIATANQGSEATYESGFVIDKFPISRPNLTFSTLTVSNMSPEDSSIYLCSGGVNTEAFFGQGTRLTVV.

The V gene is TRBV6-5, the J gene TRBJ2-3; D is ambiguous. Trimming removed 8 bases at V and 3 bases at J, with 15 bases between. Germline assignment: CDR1 MNHEY and CDR2 SVGAGI. CDR3 length: 14 amino acids. CDR3 DNA: TGTGCCAGCTCGATTGAGGCCCCAACAGATACGCAGTATTTT. Translated, it gives CASSIEAPTDTQYF.

This clonotype was seen ten or more times. The chain employs TRBV20-1 and TRBJ2-1; 8 bases fit TRBD1. The germline CDR1 and CDR2 sequences are DFQATT and SNEGSKA (reference sequence). The junction had 5 bases not matched to a gene; V was cut back by 7 bases and J by 6 bases. The CDR3 covers 12 residues. The CDR3: CSGQGAGNEQFF. CDR3 coding DNA: TGCAGTGGGCAGGGGGCGGGCAATGAGCAGTTCTTC.

This clonotype was detected only a few times. The V call is TRBV5-1, the J call TRBJ2-2; possibly TRBD1 for D (5 bases). The ends were cut back, 3 bases at V and 4 bases at J, with 7 bases in the middle. The CDR3 covers 13 residues. CDR1 is SGHRS and CDR2 is YFSETQ in the germline V gene. CDR3 DNA: TGCGCCAGCAGCTACCAGGGCACCGGGGAGCTGTTTTTT. Translated: CASSYQGTGELFF.

This clonotype was seen more than once but under ten times. This rearrangement joins TRBV6-5 to TRBJ2-2, with 7 bases fitting TRBD2. From germline, CDR1 is MNHEY and CDR2 SVGAGI. The trim removed 5 bases at V and 6 bases at J, leaving 12 bases unmatched. The CDR3 has 16 residues. The CDR3 coding sequence is TGTGCCAGCAGTCCCTCGGGACGGGGGGACGCCGGGGAGCTGTTTTTT. Amino acids: CASSPSGRGDAGELFF.

This clonotype appeared a few times. The J gene is TRBJ1-6, the V gene TRBV4-3; unclear D gene. The CDR3 extends over 15 amino acids. Germline lookup yields CDR1 LGHNA and CDR2 YSLEER. The ends were cut back, 4 bases at V and 8 bases at J, with 15 bases in the middle. The CDR3 DNA follows: TGCGCCAGCAGCCGACTTGCTAGGACGGATTCACCCCTCCACTTT. It is translated as CASSRLARTDSPLHF.

This clonotype was seen many times. The chain couples TRBV6-2 or TRBV6-3 to TRBJ2-7; D is possibly TRBD1 (5 bases). The V and J ends lost 2 bases and 7 bases respectively, with 12 bases between them. Per the germline V gene, CDR1 is MNHEY and CDR2 is SVGEGT. The CDR3 is made up of 13 amino acids. The CDR3: CASSYAAAGEQYV. Here the CDR3 DNA reads TGTGCCAGCAGTTACGCGGCAGCAGGGGAGCAGTACGTC.

This clonotype was counted ten times or more. The rearrangement uses TRBV7-2 and TRBJ2-4; D gene uncertain. The CDR3 covers 12 residues. V gave up 3 bases and J gave up 9 bases, with 9 bases separating them. CDR1 and CDR2 (germline): SGHTA, FQGNSA. The DNA for the CDR3 is TGTGCCAGCAGCTTGCAAGAAGGCATTCAGTACTTC. Residues: CASSLQEGIQYF.

This clonotype turned up a few times. The genes are TRBV3-1 and TRBJ1-4; 8 bases map to TRBD1. In germline, CDR1 is LGHDT, CDR2 YNNKEL (reference sequence). J was trimmed by 6 bases and V by 6 bases; bases with no gene match: 6. The CDR3 sequence is 14 residues long. The CDR3 loop reads CASRRTGSDEKLFF. The DNA for the CDR3 is TGTGCCAGCAGGCGGACAGGGAGTGATGAAAAACTGTTTTTT.

This clonotype was counted ten times or more. The chain employs TRBV11-2 and TRBJ2-1; 7 bases fit TRBD1. With V trimmed by 2 bases and J by 6 bases, 4 bases remained unmatched. Germline assignment: CDR1 SGHAT and CDR2 FQNNGV. This CDR3 comprises 14 residues. The chain's CDR3 is CASSLLAGGNEQFF. The CDR3, as DNA: TGTGCCAGCAGCTTACTCGCAGGGGGCAATGAGCAGTTCTTC.

This clonotype was seen only a few times. CDR3 DNA: TGTGCCAGCAGGCTCACAGATACGCAGTATTTT. Translated: CASRLTDTQYF. The chain joins TRBV12-3 or TRBV12-4 to TRBJ2-3; the D is unclear. Deletions cut 6 bases from V and 2 bases from J, with 3 bases between. The length of the CDR3 is 11 residues.

The chain carries TRBV3-1 and TRBJ2-1; possibly TRBD1 for D (5 bases). V was clipped by 2 bases and J by 7 bases, with 15 bases between them. The CDR3 has 15 amino acids. Germline lookup yields CDR1 LGHDT and CDR2 YNNKEL (reference sequence). CDR3 sequence reads: CASSQLWGIGNEQFF. As DNA, the CDR3 is TGTGCCAGCAGCCAATTGTGGGGCATCGGGAATGAGCAGTTCTTC.

The CDR3 DNA is TGCGCCAGCAGCCAAGATCCACCGGACAGTTACAATCAGCCCCAGCATTTT. It encodes CASSQDPPDSYNQPQHF. This chain links TRBV4-1 with TRBJ1-5; a possible D gene is TRBD1 (6 bases). The V end was cut by 0 bases, the J end by 3 bases, with 15 bases between. The CDR3 consists of 17 residues. The germline CDR1 and CDR2 sequences are MGHRA and YSYEKL.

A few counts support this clonotype. This chain joins TRBV6-6 and TRBJ1-5; unclear D gene. Germline loops: CDR1 MNHNY, CDR2 SVGAGI (reference sequence). The CDR3 runs 14 residues. V dropped 5 bases and J dropped 1 base, with 9 bases sitting between them. CDR3 sequence: CASSIGRSNQPQHF. CDR3 nucleotides: TGTGCCAGCAGTATAGGACGGAGCAATCAGCCCCAGCATTTT.

A word on this clonotype: The junction departs from the called germline gene at one end, perhaps through a read error. CDR3 protein: CASSLQQGSNEQFF. CDR3 DNA: TGTGCTAGCAGCTTACAACAGGGTTCCAATGAGCAGTTCTTC. This chain connects TRBV7-7 to TRBJ2-1, with a possible D match to TRBD1 (6 bases). CDR3 length: 14 amino acids. Germline CDR1 reads SSHAT; CDR2 reads FNYEAQ (reference sequence). Complete variable domain (other parts from reference TRBV7-7 and TRBJ2-1): GAGVSQSPRYKVTKRGQDVTLRCDPISSHATLYWYQQALGQGPEFLTYFNYEAQPDKSGLPSDRFSAERPEGSISTLTIQRTEQRDSAMYRCASSLQQGSNEQFFGPGTRLTVL.